This section outlines one T cell receptor beta chain sequence together with its context. This table comes from immunoSEQ multiplex PCR, and its TCRdb copy is limited to in-frame clones, with some not included. The sample yields about 160,000 clones, approximately 80% seen once. This CDR3 comprises 15 residues. The sample comes from a study of blood T cell repertoires in COVID-19. Sample: peripheral blood. This TCR was sampled from a man aged 55 to 70 with acute or convalescent COVID-19. The V gene is TRBV7-5, the J gene TRBJ2-7; TRBD1 reflects the table's D call only, with no check against the DNA. TRBV7-5 is classified as a pseudogene. The CDR3 protein is CARSLGDRGRNEQYF. The CDR3 DNA is TGTGCCAGAAGCTTAGGAGACAGGGGGCGCAACGAGCAGTACTTC.